Listed here are 30 T cell receptor beta chains from one sample, sequenced in a study of blood T cells in healthy people across ages. It was with a sample-barcoded 5' primer and a J-beta primer mix that a second PCR of roughly 7 to 12 cycles was run. Using its own MiXCR run on the 5' RACE reads, TCRdb lists one record per CDR3 protein. The table has some 940,000 distinct CDR3 sequences, 25% to 30% seen once. These data are also associated with another study on T cells of mothers and their children.

Input material: blood. These receptors all stem from a woman aged 40 to 50 in good health.

The chain combines TRBV14 with TRBJ2-3; no definite D call. The CDR3 loop spans 15 amino acids. Per the germline V gene, CDR1 is SGHDN and CDR2 is FVKESK. Trimming removed 5 bases at V and 5 bases at J, with 17 bases between. The CDR3 spells CASSVVGSVGDTQYF. Here the CDR3 DNA reads TGTGCCAGCAGCGTAGTAGGTTCGGTAGGAGATACGCAGTATTTT.

As to this clonotype: A much larger clone is a single base away; this may be a read error. This chain joins TRBV7-2 and TRBJ2-4; TRBD2 matches at 8 bases. The end of the DNA aligns better with TRBJ2-5, so the J call may be wrong. Germline V lookup: CDR1 SGHTA, CDR2 FQGNSA. The CDR3 sequence is 16 residues long. The CDR3 protein is CTSSLGSLAGRETQYF. CDR3 nucleotide sequence: TGTACCAGCAGCTTAGGCTCGCTAGCGGGCAGGGAGACCCAGTACTTC.

Turning to this clonotype: The junction departs from the called germline gene at one end, perhaps through a read error. This sequence joins TRBV11-2 and TRBJ2-7; 8 bases are a match to TRBD1. There are 16 residues in the CDR3. Per the germline V gene, CDR1 is SGHAT and CDR2 is FQNNGV. The CDR3 here is CAGSSRRRQGPYEQYF. The DNA for the CDR3 is TGTGCCGGCAGCTCGCGTAGGCGACAGGGGCCCTACGAGCAGTACTTC.

This clonotype was detected only once. CDR3 sequence: CASSPTGRLYEQYF. DNA of the CDR3: TGTGCCAGCAGCCCGACAGGGAGGCTCTACGAGCAGTACTTC. The J gene is TRBJ2-7, the V gene TRBV27, with D maybe TRBD1 (7 bases). V was pared by 6 bases and J by 3 bases, with 15 bases between. Germline CDR1 reads MNHEY; CDR2 reads SMNVEV (reference sequence). This CDR3 is 14 amino acids long.

This clonotype was seen repeatedly, ten times or more. The chain has TRBV10-2 and TRBJ2-1, with 9 positions matching TRBD2. Germline CDR1 WSHSY, CDR2 SAAADI. Trimming removed 3 bases from V and 2 bases from J; junction bases left unmatched: 5. The CDR3 consists of 16 residues. CDR3 protein: CASSETSGPTYNEQFF. CDR3 coding DNA: TGCGCCAGCAGTGAAACTAGCGGGCCAACCTACAATGAGCAGTTCTTC.

This clonotype came up a few times. The gene calls are TRBV6-2 or TRBV6-3 and TRBJ2-1; D tentatively fits TRBD1 or TRBD2 (5 bases each). V lost 5 bases and J lost 3, with 14 bases in between. The CDR3 is 15 amino acids. The V gene's germline CDR1 is MNHEY and CDR2 SVGEGT. CDR3 bases: TGTGCCAGCAGTCGGGACGTTGGCCTCTACAATGAGCAGTTCTTC. This encodes CASSRDVGLYNEQFF.

The J gene is TRBJ1-2, the V gene TRBV20-1; TRBD1 aligns across 8 bases. The V gene end was trimmed by 4 bases and the J gene end by 4 bases; junction bases not matched to a gene: 8. Germline values: CDR1 DFQATT, CDR2 SNEGSKA (reference sequence). This CDR3 spans 14 amino acids. The CDR3: CSAKWGQGAYGYTF. The CDR3 nucleotides read TGCAGTGCTAAGTGGGGCCAGGGGGCCTATGGCTACACCTTC.

This clonotype was recorded at least ten times. The chain carries TRBV27 and TRBJ2-1, with TRBD1 matching over 9 bases. The germline CDR1 and CDR2 sequences are MNHEY and SMNVEV (reference sequence). Trimming at V came to 7 bases and at J to 6 bases, leaving 4 bases not matched to a gene. The CDR3 is 13 amino acids. The CDR3 sequence: CASTTTGGNEQFF. CDR3 coding DNA: TGTGCCAGCACTACGACAGGGGGCAATGAGCAGTTCTTC.

The genes are TRBV7-2 and TRBJ1-5; a weak D match, TRBD1 (5 bases). The V gene lost 5 bases and the J gene lost 7 bases, with 18 bases spanning the gap. Per the germline V gene, CDR1 is SGHTA and CDR2 is FQGNSA. This CDR3 comprises 15 residues. This chain's CDR3 is CASSPQKGTWQPQHF. In DNA, the CDR3 is TGTGCCAGCAGCCCCCAGAAGGGGACGTGGCAGCCCCAGCATTTT.

This chain uses TRBV12-3 or TRBV12-4 with TRBJ2-5; no reliable D call. The CDR3 has 15 amino acids. Trimming shortened V by 6 bases and J by 5 bases, and 19 bases separated the two germline ends. The CDR3 DNA sequence: TGTGCCAGCAGCCTGGACCCACAAAGCAGGGAGACCCAGTACTTC. Residues: CASSLDPQSRETQYF.

The chain links TRBV7-9 to TRBJ1-1, with 8 bases that match TRBD1. With V trimmed by 4 bases and J by 3 bases, 7 bases remained unmatched. The CDR3 runs to 15 residues. The germline gives CDR1 SEHNR, CDR2 FQNEAQ (reference sequence). CDR3 region: CASSYAGQGDTEAFF. CDR3 bases: TGTGCCAGCAGCTACGCTGGACAGGGTGACACTGAAGCTTTCTTT.

The rearrangement uses TRBV6-5 and TRBJ1-4; TRBD1 aligns across 7 bases. The germline V gene has CDR1 MNHEY and CDR2 SVGAGI. CDR3 length: 13 amino acids. J lost 7 bases, V lost 4 bases, and 3 bases had no gene match. CDR3 sequence reads: CASSFYRGEKLFF. Written as DNA, the CDR3 is TGTGCCAGCAGTTTTTACAGGGGTGAAAAACTGTTTTTT.

This clonotype was counted many times. V usage is TRBV4-1 and J usage is TRBJ2-6, with a weak D call TRBD2 (5 bases). V lost 1 base to trimming and J lost 4 bases, with 14 bases between them. Germline CDR1 MGHRA, CDR2 YSYEKL. The CDR3 spans 17 residues. CDR3 amino acids: CASSQAARGLGANVLTF. The CDR3 region has the DNA TGCGCCAGCAGCCAAGCCGCCCGGGGATTGGGGGCCAACGTCCTGACTTTC.

Only a few counts were recorded for this clonotype. The chain couples TRBV3-1 to TRBJ2-5; 7 bases are shared with TRBD2. Germline assignment: CDR1 LGHDT and CDR2 YNNKEL (reference sequence). Trimming removed 1 base from V and 4 bases from J; junction bases left unmatched: 9. CDR3 length: 16 residues. As DNA, the CDR3 is TGTGCCAGCAGCCAAGGCTTTGAGCTAGCGGTAGAGACCCAGTACTTC. Its protein is CASSQGFELAVETQYF.

This clonotype was observed many times. V usage is TRBV7-2 and J usage is TRBJ2-1; 8 bases fit TRBD2. The CDR3 covers 14 residues. Germline V CDR1 and CDR2: SGHTA, FQGNSA. V shed 5 bases and J 7 bases; nucleotides not matched to a gene: 7. The chain's CDR3 is CASSPWERGNEQFF. The CDR3 region has the DNA TGTGCCAGCAGCCCGTGGGAGCGGGGGAATGAGCAGTTCTTC.

The sample holds a few counts of this clonotype. The V gene is TRBV11-2, the J gene TRBJ2-1; a possible D gene is TRBD1 (5 bases). CDR1 SGHAT and CDR2 FQNNGV come from the germline V gene. The CDR3 extends over 14 amino acids. Trimming took 5 bases from V and 5 from J, leaving 13 bases between them. CDR3 region: CASSRQFSNNEQFF. The CDR3 coding sequence is TGTGCCAGCAGCAGACAGTTTTCGAACAATGAGCAGTTCTTC.

This clonotype came up many times. The CDR3 is CASSDGTFYEQYF. The CDR3, as DNA: TGTGCCAGCAGCGACGGGACTTTTTACGAGCAGTACTTC. The chain recombines TRBV5-4 with TRBJ2-7; TRBD2 might be the D (6 bases). In germline, CDR1 is SGHNT, CDR2 YYREEE (reference sequence). The CDR3 runs 13 residues. V dropped 4 bases and J dropped 4 bases, with 12 bases sitting between them. The whole variable domain, remainder taken from reference TRBV5-4 and TRBJ2-7, is ETGVTQSPTHLIKTRGQQVTLRCSSQSGHNTVSWYQQALGQGPQFIFQYYREEENGRGNFPPRFSGLQFPNYSSELNVNALELDDSALYLCASSDGTFYEQYFGPGTRLTVT.

The chain couples TRBV28 to TRBJ1-1; a weak D match, TRBD1 (5 bases). The CDR3 loop spans 15 amino acids. Trimming removed 7 bases at V and 4 bases at J, with 19 bases between. Germline lookup yields CDR1 MDHEN and CDR2 SYDVKM. The CDR3 sequence: CASTPGPQRGTEAFF. CDR3 nucleotide sequence: TGTGCCAGCACCCCCGGCCCCCAGAGGGGCACTGAAGCTTTCTTT.

The genes are TRBV28 and TRBJ2-5, with TRBD1 as a possible D gene (6 bases). The CDR3 is made up of 13 amino acids. With 5 bases removed from V and 13 bases from J, the gap between germline ends came to 20 bases. Germline V CDR1 and CDR2: MDHEN, SYDVKM. CDR3 sequence: CASSLRQDPDGYF. The CDR3 nucleotides read TGTGCCAGCAGTCTCCGACAGGACCCCGATGGGTACTTC.

The chain combines TRBV25-1 with TRBJ2-5, with D unclear. The V end was cut by 7 bases, the J end by 5 bases, with 11 bases between. Germline V CDR1 and CDR2: MGHDK, SYGVNS. The CDR3 contains 12 residues. CDR3 region: CASTSGSETQYF. In DNA, the CDR3 is TGTGCCAGCACGTCGGGTTCTGAGACCCAGTACTTC.

In the case of this clonotype: The CDR3 does not end in the conserved phenylalanine or tryptophan, so this is likely a read error. Because the CDR3's place on the DNA is in doubt, the DNA is left out and the CDR3 is given as listed by TCRdb. The chain is built from TRBV2 and TRBJ2-1; the D call in the table, TRBD1, was not verified against the DNA. The CDR3 totals 15 residues, both ends included. Germline CDR1 and CDR2: SNHLY and FYNNEI. CDR3 in amino acids: CASSEGTGYGYTFGS.

This clonotype was counted a few times. This chain joins TRBV12-3 or TRBV12-4 and TRBJ1-1; 10 bases align to TRBD1. V was clipped by 6 bases and J by 2 bases; unmatched bases: 3. CDR3 length equals 14 residues. CDR3 coding DNA: TGTGCCAGCAGGTGGACAGGGGGTAACACTGAAGCTTTCTTT. This gives the protein CASRWTGGNTEAFF.

Regarding this clonotype: Being one base from a much bigger clone, this may be a read error. The chain has TRBV10-3 and TRBJ1-1; D is undetermined. Germline-derived CDR1 and CDR2 are ENHRY and SYGVKD. The CDR3 contains 13 residues. The CDR3 sequence is CAKSSGADTEVFF. The CDR3 nucleotides are TGTGCCAAAAGTTCGGGTGCAGACACTGAAGTTTTCTTT.

V gene TRBV29-1 combines with J gene TRBJ2-5; the D gene is possibly TRBD2 (6 bases). Trimming cost V 7 bases and J 11 bases, with 29 bases left between them. The germline CDR1 and CDR2 sequences are SQVTM and ANQGSEA. The CDR3 has 15 residues. CDR3 DNA sequence: TGCAGCGCACGAGGCAGGCAGGGAGGAGGCAATGAGCAGTACTTC. It specifies CSARGRQGGGNEQYF.

This clonotype was observed many times. In DNA form, the CDR3 reads TGTGCCTGGAGCACGGACAGGGTTTATGGCTACACCTTC. Its protein product is CAWSTDRVYGYTF. The chain is built from TRBV30 and TRBJ1-2, with 8 bases aligning to TRBD1. V was pared by 3 bases and J by 5 bases, with 5 bases of the junction left unmatched. CDR1 GTSNPN and CDR2 SVGIG come from the germline V gene (reference sequence). The CDR3 consists of 13 residues.

This clonotype turned up a few times. CDR3 amino acids: CASSLEVGTGSEQYF. Written as DNA, the CDR3 is TGCGCCAGCAGCTTGGAGGTGGGGACAGGGAGCGAGCAGTACTTC. The chain combines TRBV5-1 with TRBJ2-7; 9 bases align to TRBD1. The germline V gene encodes CDR1 SGHRS and CDR2 YFSETQ. This CDR3 has 15 residues. The J segment lost 6 bases and the V segment lost 0 bases, leaving 7 bases of the junction unmatched.

V gene TRBV5-1 combines with J gene TRBJ2-2; D tentatively reads TRBD1 or TRBD2 (6 bases each). The germline gives CDR1 SGHRS, CDR2 YFSETQ. V was trimmed by 1 base and J by 7 bases, leaving 20 bases between them. CDR3 length: 17 amino acids. The CDR3 protein is CASSLLRGDATHGELFF. In nucleotides, the CDR3 is TGCGCCAGCAGCTTGTTGAGGGGGGACGCCACTCACGGGGAGCTGTTTTTT.

In its sample, this clonotype was seen many times. J is TRBJ2-3 and V is TRBV5-1; 8 bases fit TRBD1. The CDR3 is 14 amino acids. V dropped 2 bases and J dropped 6; count of bases not matched to a gene: 5. Germline CDR1 and CDR2: SGHRS and YFSETQ. The CDR3 coding sequence is TGCGCCAGCAGCTTTTCTCAGGGGGCGGATACGCAGTATTTT. Its protein is CASSFSQGADTQYF.

This sequence joins TRBV27 and TRBJ2-4; no clear D. V gave up 2 bases and J gave up 7 bases, with 9 bases separating them. Germline V gives CDR1 MNHEY, CDR2 SMNVEV (reference sequence). This CDR3 has 13 amino acids. The CDR3 is CASSLMMGNIQYF. In DNA, the CDR3 is TGTGCCAGCAGTTTAATGATGGGTAACATTCAGTACTTC.

This chain connects TRBV20-1 to TRBJ1-6; D ambiguous. CDR1 is DFQATT and CDR2 is SNEGSKA in the germline V gene (reference sequence). This CDR3 contains 16 residues. V was cut by 0 bases and J by 8 bases, with 17 bases left in between. The CDR3 DNA follows: TGCAGTGCTAGAGACCCCCTGAGGGTGACTGATTCACCCCTCCACTTT. It yields the protein CSARDPLRVTDSPLHF.